These 17 T cell receptor beta chains came from one sample sequenced in a study of response to subunit inactivated influenza vaccine. TCRdb reanalysed the RT-PCR reads using MiXCR and keeps one entry per CDR3 protein. The sample includes under 550,000 distinct CDR3 sequences, roughly 8.2% of them seen just once. Sequencing used PBMCs from blood, obtained around 25 months after vaccination. All receptors derive from a man in his fifties or sixties who received an inactivated influenza vaccine.

In this sample, this clonotype turned up many times. The chain recombines TRBV18 with TRBJ1-5; 7 nucleotides align to TRBD1. The germline CDR1 and CDR2 sequences are KGHSH and LQKENI. J lost 1 base, V lost 6 bases, and 12 bases had no gene match. The CDR3 loop spans 17 amino acids. CDR3 DNA sequence: TGTGCCAGCTCCTACACCAGGCAGGGGGTAAGCAATCAGCCCCAGCATTTT. This sequence encodes CASSYTRQGVSNQPQHF.

J is TRBJ1-5 and V is TRBV7-2, with D uncertain. Germline CDR1 SGHTA, CDR2 FQGNSA. Trimming pared 4 bases from V and 6 bases from J, leaving 16 bases between. The CDR3 has 15 amino acids. The CDR3 DNA reads as TGTGCCAGCAGCTCCACGCCTGGTGCGGGTCAGCCCCAGCATTTT. Its protein product is CASSSTPGAGQPQHF.

This clonotype was seen repeatedly, ten times or more. The chain combines TRBV4-2 with TRBJ2-7; 10 bases agree with TRBD2. With V trimmed by 0 bases and J by 2 bases, 1 base remained unmatched. This CDR3 spans 15 amino acids. Looked up from germline, CDR1 is LGHNA and CDR2 is YNFKEQ. CDR3 DNA: TGTGCCAGCAGCCAAGAAGCGGGAGGGACCTACGAGCAGTACTTC. Its protein product is CASSQEAGGTYEQYF.

This clonotype occurred a few times. The chain couples TRBV6-2 or TRBV6-3 to TRBJ2-7; D gene ambiguous. CDR3 length equals 12 residues. The germline CDR1 and CDR2 sequences are MNHEY and SVGEGT. The germline V and J ends were trimmed by 6 bases and 3 bases, with 9 bases remaining between them. The CDR3 here is CASRTRNYEQYF. CDR3 nucleotides: TGTGCCAGCAGAACACGTAACTACGAGCAGTACTTC.

The sample holds a few counts of this clonotype. J is TRBJ2-2 and V is TRBV20-1; TRBD1 matches 8 bases. CDR1 is DFQATT, CDR2 SNEGSKA, per germline (reference sequence). This CDR3 is 14 amino acids long. The J segment lost 7 bases and the V segment lost 4 bases, leaving 8 bases of the junction unmatched. The CDR3 spells CSAIPGTGIGELFF. The CDR3 coding sequence is TGCAGTGCTATCCCCGGGACAGGAATCGGGGAGCTGTTTTTT.

There are many counts of this clonotype. This sequence joins TRBV29-1 and TRBJ2-7; 7 bases match TRBD1. The CDR3 runs 14 residues. Per the germline V gene, CDR1 is SQVTM and CDR2 is ANQGSEA. Trimming cost V 0 bases and J 0 bases; bases outside gene matches: 2. The CDR3 region is CSVEDRDSSYEQYF. In DNA, the CDR3 is TGCAGCGTTGAAGATCGGGACAGCTCCTACGAGCAGTACTTC.

This clonotype was seen just once. The CDR3 loop is CASSPERAGNNEQFF. The CDR3 DNA follows: TGTGCCAGCAGCCCGGAACGAGCGGGAAACAATGAGCAGTTCTTC. The V call is TRBV11-1, the J call TRBJ2-1; 7 nucleotides line up with TRBD2. Germline V gives CDR1 SGHAT, CDR2 FQDESV (reference sequence). V dropped 5 bases and J dropped 5; count of bases not matched to a gene: 9. CDR3 length: 15 amino acids.

This clonotype came up a few times. The V and J genes are TRBV6-2 or TRBV6-3 and TRBJ1-6; D gene uncertain. V was shortened by 6 bases and J by 7 bases, with 13 bases between the two germline ends. This CDR3 contains 14 residues. Germline CDR1 MNHEY, CDR2 SVGEGT. The CDR3 loop is CASRTYGGNSPLHF. The CDR3 DNA reads TGTGCCAGCAGAACCTACGGTGGGAATTCACCCCTCCACTTT.

There are many counts of this clonotype. V usage is TRBV6-5 and J usage is TRBJ2-1, with 7 bases that match TRBD2. The CDR3 is 16 amino acids. The V and J ends lost 1 base and 4 bases, in that order; junction bases with no gene match: 7. The germline V gene has CDR1 MNHEY and CDR2 SVGAGI. CDR3 protein: CASSYFPAGRYNEQFF. The CDR3 DNA sequence: TGTGCCAGCAGTTACTTCCCAGCGGGAAGATACAATGAGCAGTTCTTC.

This chain uses TRBV29-1 with TRBJ1-5, with TRBD1 identical over 9 bases. The CDR3 covers 13 residues. Germline loops: CDR1 SQVTM, CDR2 ANQGSEA. V was clipped by 5 bases and J by 4 bases; unmatched bases: 3. The CDR3 DNA follows: TGCAGCGTTTCGACAGGGGGAAATCAGCCCCAGCATTTT. It is translated as CSVSTGGNQPQHF.

The J gene is TRBJ2-3, the V gene TRBV7-9; TRBD1 matches at 9 bases. This CDR3 is built from 17 residues. V lost 2 bases to trimming and J lost 1 base; unmatched junction nucleotides: 7. Germline CDR1 and CDR2: SEHNR and FQNEAQ (reference sequence). CDR3: CASSLRKRTGGTDTQYF. The DNA of the CDR3 is TGTGCCAGCAGCTTACGTAAACGGACAGGGGGCACAGATACGCAGTATTTT.

In regard to this clonotype: Without the conserved terminal phenylalanine or tryptophan, this CDR3 likely stems from a read error. This rearrangement joins TRBV6-6 to TRBJ2-5; D unclear. CDR1 is MNHNY and CDR2 is SVGAGI in the germline V gene (reference sequence). Trimming removed 4 bases from V and 5 bases from J, with 8 bases in between. The CDR3 is made up of 12 amino acids. The CDR3 DNA reads TGTGCCAGCAGTTCCGGTTTGGAGACCCAGTACTCC. Protein: CASSSGLETQYS.

This clonotype was seen ten or more times. V gene TRBV7-9 combines with J gene TRBJ2-5, with a weak D call TRBD1 (5 bases). Trimming shortened V by 8 bases and J by 2 bases, and 18 bases separated the two germline ends. The CDR3 length is 15 residues. In germline, CDR1 is SEHNR, CDR2 FQNEAQ (reference sequence). DNA of the CDR3: TGTGCCAGCGCCCCAGGTGGAAGGGGTCAAGAGACCCAGTACTTC. The encoded protein is CASAPGGRGQETQYF.

This sequence joins TRBV7-9 and TRBJ2-1; D call uncertain. The germline V gene has CDR1 SEHNR and CDR2 FQNEAQ (reference sequence). The V end was cut by 1 base, the J end by 4 bases, with 8 bases between. The CDR3 contains 14 residues. This CDR3 is CASSLDAEYNEQFF. CDR3 nucleotides: TGTGCCAGCAGCTTAGACGCAGAATACAATGAGCAGTTCTTC.

This clonotype was observed a handful of times. This chain links TRBV6-1 with TRBJ1-1; D perhaps matches TRBD1 (5 bases). Germline lookup yields CDR1 MNHNS and CDR2 SASEGT. Between the trimmed V and J ends, which lost 6 bases and 4 bases, there was a span of 15 bases. The CDR3 is 14 amino acids. The chain's CDR3 is CASSPGHGATEAFF. The CDR3, as DNA: TGTGCCAGCAGCCCTGGACACGGGGCCACTGAAGCTTTCTTT.

The rearrangement links TRBV4-1 to TRBJ1-4; D ambiguous. Germline loops: CDR1 MGHRA, CDR2 YSYEKL. The CDR3 covers 12 residues. The V and J ends lost 2 bases and 8 bases respectively, with 6 bases between them. The CDR3 region has the DNA TGCGCCAGCAGCCAAAACCGCGAAAAACTGTTTTTT. Its translation: CASSQNREKLFF.

The J gene is TRBJ2-4, the V gene TRBV11-2; tentatively, D is TRBD1 (6 bases). CDR1 and CDR2 from the germline V gene are SGHAT and FQNNGV. This CDR3 is built from 14 residues. Trimming removed 5 bases at V and 4 bases at J, with 12 bases between. CDR3 sequence: CASSGPGQKNIQYF. For the CDR3, the DNA is TGTGCCAGCAGCGGCCCCGGACAGAAAAACATTCAGTACTTC.